Sequencing of this T cell receptor (beta chain) was carried out in a study of cytomegalovirus exposure and HLA in healthy donors. Study-wide findings and caveats: Presence/absence analyses assumed roughly uniform sequencing depth across donors.

V shed 3 bases and J 6 bases; nucleotides not matched to a gene: 6. This CDR3 region has 13 residues. CDR1 and CDR2 (germline): GTSNPN, SVGIG (reference sequence). PCR involved 60 Vbeta and 13 Jbeta primers. Using immunoSEQ multiplex PCR, the repertoire was profiled, and TCRdb retains in-frame clones only, with some absent. The sample yields around 210,000 clones, about 85% seen once. On this clone: As yet, its antigen is unknown.

Material: PBMCs. This sequence was found in a girl aged 2 to 9 in good health and CMV-seronegative. The rearrangement joins TRBV30 to TRBJ2-7, with 9 nucleotides matching TRBD2. CDR3 sequence: CAWRGLALGEQYF. CDR3 DNA sequence: TGTGCCTGGAGGGGACTAGCCCTGGGCGAGCAGTACTTC.